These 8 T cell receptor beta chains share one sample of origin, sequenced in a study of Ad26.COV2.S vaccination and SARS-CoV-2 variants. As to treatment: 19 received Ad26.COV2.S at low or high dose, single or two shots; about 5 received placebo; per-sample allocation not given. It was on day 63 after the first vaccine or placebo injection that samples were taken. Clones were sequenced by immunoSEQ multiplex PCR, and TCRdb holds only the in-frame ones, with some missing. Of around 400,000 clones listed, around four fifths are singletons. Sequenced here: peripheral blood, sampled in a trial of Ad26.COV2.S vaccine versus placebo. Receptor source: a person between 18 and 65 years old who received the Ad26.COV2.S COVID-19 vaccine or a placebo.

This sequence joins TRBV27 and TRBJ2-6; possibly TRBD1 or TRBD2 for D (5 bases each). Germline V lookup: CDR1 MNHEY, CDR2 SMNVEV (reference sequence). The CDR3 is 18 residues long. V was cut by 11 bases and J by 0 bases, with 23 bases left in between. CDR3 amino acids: CAASRTGTGSSGANVLTF. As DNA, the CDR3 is TGTGCCGCCAGCAGGACCGGGACGGGGAGCTCTGGGGCCAACGTCCTGACTTTC.

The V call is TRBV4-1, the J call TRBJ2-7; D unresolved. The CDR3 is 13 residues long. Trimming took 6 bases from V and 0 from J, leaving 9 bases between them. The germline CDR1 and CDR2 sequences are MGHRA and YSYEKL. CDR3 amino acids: CASSQLDSYEQYF. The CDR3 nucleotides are TGCGCCAGCAGTCAATTAGACTCCTACGAGCAGTACTTC.

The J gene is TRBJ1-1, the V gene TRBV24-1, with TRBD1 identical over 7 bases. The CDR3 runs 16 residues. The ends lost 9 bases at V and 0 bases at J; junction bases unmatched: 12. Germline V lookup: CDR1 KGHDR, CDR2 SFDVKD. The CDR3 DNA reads TGTGCCACCCCCCTGGTTCCGGGACAGATGAACACTGAAGCTTTCTTT. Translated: CATPLVPGQMNTEAFF.

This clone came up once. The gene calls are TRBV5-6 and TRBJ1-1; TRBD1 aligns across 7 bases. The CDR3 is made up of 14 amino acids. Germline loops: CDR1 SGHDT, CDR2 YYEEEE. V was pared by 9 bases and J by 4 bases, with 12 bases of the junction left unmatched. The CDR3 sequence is CATFFDRESTEAFF. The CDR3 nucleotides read TGTGCCACCTTCTTCGACAGGGAGTCCACTGAAGCTTTCTTT.

The CDR3 region is CASSILGSSGSDNEQFF. CDR3 DNA sequence: TGTGCCAGCAGCATCCTTGGCTCTAGCGGGAGCGACAATGAGCAGTTCTTC. The genes are TRBV7-9 and TRBJ2-1, with 10 bases identical to TRBD2. Trimming at V came to 5 bases and at J to 5 bases, leaving 12 bases not matched to a gene. The CDR3 runs to 17 residues. Germline CDR1 and CDR2: SEHNR and FQNEAQ (reference sequence).

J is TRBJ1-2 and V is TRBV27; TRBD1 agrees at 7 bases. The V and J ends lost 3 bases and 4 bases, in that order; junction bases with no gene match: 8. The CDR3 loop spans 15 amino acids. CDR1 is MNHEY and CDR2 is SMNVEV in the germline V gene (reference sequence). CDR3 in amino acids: CASSFKGDRLYGYTF. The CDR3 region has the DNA TGTGCCAGCAGTTTTAAGGGGGACAGACTCTATGGCTACACCTTC.

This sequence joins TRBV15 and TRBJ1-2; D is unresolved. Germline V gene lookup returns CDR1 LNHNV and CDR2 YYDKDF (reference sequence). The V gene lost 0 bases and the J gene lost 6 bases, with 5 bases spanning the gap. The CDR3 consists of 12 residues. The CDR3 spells CATSRDTHGYTF. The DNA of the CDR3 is TGTGCCACCAGCAGAGATACCCATGGCTACACCTTC.

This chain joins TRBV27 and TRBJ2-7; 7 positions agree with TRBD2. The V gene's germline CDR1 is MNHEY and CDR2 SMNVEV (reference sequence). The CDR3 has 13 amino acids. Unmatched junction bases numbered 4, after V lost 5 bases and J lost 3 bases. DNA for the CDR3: TGTGCCAGCAGTCGTGGGGAGGGCTACGAGCAGTACTTC. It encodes CASSRGEGYEQYF.